These T cell receptor beta chains were read from a single sample in a study of a mutant IDH1 vaccine in newly diagnosed glioma. Antigens of these TCRs are unknown. TCRdb's copy holds only in-frame clones and misses some; the assay was immunoSEQ multiplex PCR. The sample lists around 130,000 clones, about four fifths seen once, with 5.5% in the top ten. The sample was PBMCs, taken from a glioma patient whose treatment included an IDH1 peptide vaccine. The receptor set was obtained from a man aged 40-49 years with glioma. CDR3s include the opening cysteine and the closing phenylalanine or tryptophan. A D gene is named only where the DNA matches it firmly. Clone sizes are given selectively: once, few, many, or a class where the clone is expanded.

j_call cdr3_length clone_size v_call d_call cdr3_aa cdr3_nt
TRBJ2-5 14 - TRBV6-5 - CASSLSWGAETQYF TGTGCCAGCAGTTTGAGTTGGGGCGCAGAGACCCAGTACTTC
TRBJ2-7 15 - TRBV5-8 - CASSLAGQGLYEQYF TGTGCCAGCAGCTTGGCCGGGCAGGGGCTATACGAGCAGTACTTC
TRBJ2-1 13 - TRBV5-4 TRBD1 CASSTRQGNEQFF TGTGCCAGCAGCACAAGACAGGGGAATGAGCAGTTCTTC
TRBJ2-1 15 - TRBV6-5 - CASTPDRGSYNEQFF TGTGCCAGCACCCCGGATAGGGGGTCCTACAATGAGCAGTTCTTC
TRBJ1-2 14 - TRBV30 TRBD1 CAWSPGTGGYGYTF TGTGCCTGGTCCCCCGGGACAGGGGGCTATGGCTACACCTTC
TRBJ1-2 15 - TRBV4-1 TRBD1 CASSQPGQGIYGYTF TGCGCCAGCAGCCAACCGGGACAGGGGATCTATGGCTACACCTTC
TRBJ2-7 15 - TRBV6-5 TRBD1 CASSYSNRGKHEQYF TGTGCCAGCAGTTACTCGAACAGGGGGAAACACGAGCAGTACTTC
TRBJ2-7 14 - TRBV28 - CASRVSPHRAEQYF TGTGCCAGCAGAGTTTCCCCCCACAGGGCCGAGCAGTACTTC
TRBJ1-5 16 few TRBV7-6 - CASSSVTLGQGQPQHF TGTGCCAGCAGCTCAGTTACCCTCGGGCAGGGTCAGCCCCAGCATTTT
TRBJ2-3 16 - TRBV18 TRBD2 CASSPVAGTSTDTQYF TGTGCCAGCTCACCGGTAGCGGGAACTAGCACAGATACGCAGTATTTT
TRBJ1-2 15 - TRBV29-1 TRBD1 CSVEGPQGAGYGYTF TGCAGCGTTGAGGGCCCACAGGGGGCTGGCTATGGCTACACCTTC
TRBJ2-5 14 - TRBV11-2 TRBD1 CASSPDRGGETQYF TGTGCCAGCAGCCCGGACAGGGGAGGGGAGACCCAGTACTTC
TRBJ2-3 14 - TRBV6-1 TRBD2 CASSRAAGTDTQYF TGTGCCAGCAGTCGGGCAGCGGGGACAGATACGCAGTATTTT
TRBJ1-1 13 - TRBV7-2 - CASSLAEGTEAFF TGTGCCAGCAGCTTAGCGGAGGGTACTGAAGCTTTCTTT
TRBJ2-7 11 - TRBV10-3 - CAITAGYEQYF TGTGCCATCACGGCCGGATACGAGCAGTACTTC
TRBJ2-5 20 - TRBV27 TRBD2 CAGNRGGLAGVSTLQETQYF TGTGCCGGGAACCGAGGGGGACTAGCGGGAGTTTCAACGTTACAAGAGACCCAGTACTTC
TRBJ2-1 15 - TRBV7-9 - CASSLYSPAFHEQFF TGTGCCAGCAGCTTATATAGCCCGGCGTTCCATGAGCAGTTCTTC
TRBJ1-3 16 - TRBV5-1 - CASSLGTPRKGNTIYF TGCGCCAGCAGCCTCGGGACACCTAGGAAGGGAAACACCATATATTTT
TRBJ2-4 17 - TRBV18 - CASSPFEGAPESRIQYF TGTGCCAGCTCACCATTCGAAGGGGCCCCTGAGTCGAGGATTCAGTACTTC
TRBJ2-7 14 - TRBV10-1 TRBD1 CASSVDRGPYEQYF TGCGCCAGCAGCGTTGACAGGGGGCCGTACGAGCAGTACTTC
TRBJ1-6 15 - TRBV7-9 - CASSLRRIYNSPLHF TGTGCCAGCAGCCTACGGCGGATCTATAATTCACCCCTCCACTTT
TRBJ2-5 14 - TRBV4-2 - CASSPRKGGETQYF TGTGCCAGCAGCCCACGCAAGGGGGGGGAGACCCAGTACTTC
TRBJ2-1 14 - TRBV7-9 TRBD1 CASSLQGESNEQFF TGTGCCAGCAGCTTGCAGGGGGAAAGCAATGAGCAGTTCTTC
TRBJ2-5 15 once TRBV5-1 TRBD1 CASSFGTGRGETQYF TGCGCCAGCAGCTTCGGGACAGGGAGAGGAGAGACCCAGTACTTC
TRBJ2-5 15 - TRBV5-4 TRBD1 CASSLWDRGKETQYF TGTGCCAGCAGCTTATGGGACAGGGGGAAAGAGACCCAGTACTTC
TRBJ2-2 15 once TRBV4-3 - CASSSWSGTTGELFF TGCGCCAGCAGCTCCTGGTCCGGGACCACCGGGGAGCTGTTTTTT
TRBJ2-7 13 - TRBV6-6 - CASSYSRSSEQYF TGTGCCAGCAGTTATAGTCGAAGTTCCGAGCAGTACTTC
TRBJ2-7 14 - TRBV11-2 - CASSSGPNSYEQYF TGTGCCAGCAGCTCTGGTCCCAACTCCTACGAGCAGTACTTC
TRBJ2-5 16 - TRBV5-1 TRBD1 CASSLRQGGEGETQYF TGCGCCAGCAGCCTCCGACAGGGCGGAGAGGGGGAGACCCAGTACTTC
TRBJ1-2 11 few TRBV4-1 - CASSEGYGYTF TGCGCCAGCAGCGAAGGCTATGGCTACACCTTC
TRBJ2-3 14 few TRBV5-8 - CASSLPGPTDTQYF TGTGCCAGCAGCTTGCCAGGTCCCACAGATACGCAGTATTTT
TRBJ2-1 15 - TRBV6-1 - CASSEAARSYNEQFF TGTGCCAGCAGTGAAGCGGCGAGATCCTACAATGAGCAGTTCTTC